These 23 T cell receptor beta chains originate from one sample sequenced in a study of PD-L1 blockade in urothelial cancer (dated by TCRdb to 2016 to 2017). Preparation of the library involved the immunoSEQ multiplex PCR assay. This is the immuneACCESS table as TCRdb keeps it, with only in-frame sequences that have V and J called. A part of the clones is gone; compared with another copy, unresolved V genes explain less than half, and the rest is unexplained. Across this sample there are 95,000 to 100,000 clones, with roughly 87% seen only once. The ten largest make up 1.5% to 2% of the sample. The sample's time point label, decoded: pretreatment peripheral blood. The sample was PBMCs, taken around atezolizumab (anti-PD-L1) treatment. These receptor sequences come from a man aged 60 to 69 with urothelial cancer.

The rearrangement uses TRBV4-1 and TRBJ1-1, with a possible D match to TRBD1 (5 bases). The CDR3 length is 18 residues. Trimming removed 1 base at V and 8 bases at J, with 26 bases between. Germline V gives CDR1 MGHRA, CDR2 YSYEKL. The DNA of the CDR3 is TGCGCCAGCAGCCAAGTTAAAGGGGATAGGCGGCAGTTGGGGGAAGCTTTCTTT. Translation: CASSQVKGDRRQLGEAFF.

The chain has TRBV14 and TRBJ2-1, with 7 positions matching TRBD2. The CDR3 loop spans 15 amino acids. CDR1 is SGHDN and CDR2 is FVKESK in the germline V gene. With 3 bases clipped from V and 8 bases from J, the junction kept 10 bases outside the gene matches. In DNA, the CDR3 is TGTGCCAGCAGCCACAAGCGGGGCGGGGTTCATGAGCAGTTCTTC. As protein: CASSHKRGGVHEQFF.

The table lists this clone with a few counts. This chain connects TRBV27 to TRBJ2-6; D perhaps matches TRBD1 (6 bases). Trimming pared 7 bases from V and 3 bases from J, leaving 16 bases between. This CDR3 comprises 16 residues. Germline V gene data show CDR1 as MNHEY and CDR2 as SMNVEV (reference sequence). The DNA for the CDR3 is TGTGCCAGCACCGCTAAGAGAGGGGGTGGGGCCAACGTCCTGACTTTC. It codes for CASTAKRGGGANVLTF. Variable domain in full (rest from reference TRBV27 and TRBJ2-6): EAQVTQNPRYLITVTGKKLTVTCSQNMNHEYMSWYRQDPGLGLRQIYYSMNVEVTDKGDVPEGYKVSRKEKRNFPLILESPSPNQTSLYFCASTAKRGGGANVLTFGAGSRLTVL.

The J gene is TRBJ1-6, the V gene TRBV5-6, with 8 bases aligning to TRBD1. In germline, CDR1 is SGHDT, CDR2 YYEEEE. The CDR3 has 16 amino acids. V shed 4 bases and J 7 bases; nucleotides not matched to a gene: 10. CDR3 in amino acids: CASSPDGQGYNSPLHF. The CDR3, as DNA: TGTGCCAGCAGCCCAGATGGACAGGGATACAATTCACCCCTCCACTTT.

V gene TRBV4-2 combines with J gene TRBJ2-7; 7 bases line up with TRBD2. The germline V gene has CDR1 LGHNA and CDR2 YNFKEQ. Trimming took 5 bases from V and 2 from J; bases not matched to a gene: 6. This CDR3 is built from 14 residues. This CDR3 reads CASSAGLGTYEQYF. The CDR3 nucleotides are TGTGCCAGCAGCGCCGGACTAGGTACCTACGAGCAGTACTTC.

As DNA, the CDR3 is TGCGCCAGCAGCCAAGATAGGGACACCTCCTACGAGCAGTACTTC. This codes for CASSQDRDTSYEQYF. The chain recombines TRBV4-3 with TRBJ2-7; the D gene is possibly TRBD1 (6 bases). The CDR3 extends over 15 amino acids. Trimming removed 0 bases at V and 0 bases at J, with 9 bases between. Germline V CDR1 and CDR2: LGHNA, YSLEER.

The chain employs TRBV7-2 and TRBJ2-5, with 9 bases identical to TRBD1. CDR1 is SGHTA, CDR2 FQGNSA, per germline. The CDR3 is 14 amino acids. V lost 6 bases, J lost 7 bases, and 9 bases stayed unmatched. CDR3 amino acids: CASSRDRDPGTQYF. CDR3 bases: TGTGCCAGCAGTAGGGACAGGGATCCAGGGACCCAGTACTTC.

The CDR3 DNA reads as TGCGCCAGCAGCGAGCCGGGACAGGGGAACACTGAAGCTTTCTTT. Translated: CASSEPGQGNTEAFF. The chain joins TRBV5-1 to TRBJ1-1, with 9 bases lining up with TRBD1. The germline V gene has CDR1 SGHRS and CDR2 YFSETQ. The CDR3 spans 15 residues. V lost 4 bases, J lost 1 base, and 5 bases stayed unmatched.

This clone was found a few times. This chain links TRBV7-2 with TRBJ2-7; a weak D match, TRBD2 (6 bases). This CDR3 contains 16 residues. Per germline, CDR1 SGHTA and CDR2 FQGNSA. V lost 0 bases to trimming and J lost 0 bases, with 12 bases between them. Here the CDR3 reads CASSLAGGGISYEQYF. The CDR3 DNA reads TGTGCCAGCAGCTTAGCTGGGGGAGGAATCTCCTACGAGCAGTACTTC.

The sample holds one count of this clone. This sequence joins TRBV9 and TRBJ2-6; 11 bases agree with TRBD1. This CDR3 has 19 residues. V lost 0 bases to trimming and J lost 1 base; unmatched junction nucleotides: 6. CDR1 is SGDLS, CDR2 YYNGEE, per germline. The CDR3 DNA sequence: TGTGCCAGCAGCGTAGATGTCGGGACAGGGGGATCTGGGGCCAACGTCCTGACTTTC. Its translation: CASSVDVGTGGSGANVLTF.

The CDR3 loop is CASSSVQGASTDTQYF. CDR3 nucleotides: TGTGCCAGCAGCTCTGTCCAGGGGGCTAGCACAGATACGCAGTATTTT. This sequence joins TRBV6-6 and TRBJ2-3; TRBD1 aligns across 8 bases. The CDR3 runs 16 residues. V trimming: 6 bases; J trimming: 0 bases; junction bases outside the gene matches: 8. Germline CDR1 reads MNHNY; CDR2 reads SVGAGI (reference sequence).

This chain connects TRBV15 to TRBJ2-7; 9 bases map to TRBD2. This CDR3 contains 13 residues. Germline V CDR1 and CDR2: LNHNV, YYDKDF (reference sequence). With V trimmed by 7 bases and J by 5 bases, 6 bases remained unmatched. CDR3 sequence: CATKAWTSDEQYF. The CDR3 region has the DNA TGTGCCACCAAGGCCTGGACTAGCGACGAGCAGTACTTC. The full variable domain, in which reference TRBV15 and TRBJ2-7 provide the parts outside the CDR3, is DAMVIQNPRYQVTQFGKPVTLSCSQTLNHNVMYWYQQKSSQAPKLLFHYYDKDFNNEADTPDNFQSRRPNTSFCFLDIRSPGLGDTAMYLCATKAWTSDEQYFGPGTRLTVT.

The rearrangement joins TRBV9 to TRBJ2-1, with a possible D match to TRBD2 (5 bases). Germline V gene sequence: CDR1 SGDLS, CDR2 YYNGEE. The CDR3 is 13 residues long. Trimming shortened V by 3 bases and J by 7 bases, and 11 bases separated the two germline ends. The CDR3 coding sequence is TGTGCCAGCAGCGAAGGGCGGGCGAATGAGCAGTTCTTC. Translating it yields CASSEGRANEQFF. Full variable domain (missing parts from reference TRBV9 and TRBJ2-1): DSGVTQTPKHLITATGQRVTLRCSPRSGDLSVYWYQQSLDQGLQFLIQYYNGEERAKGNILERFSAQQFPDLHSELNLSSLELGDSALYFCASSEGRANEQFFGPGTRLTVL.

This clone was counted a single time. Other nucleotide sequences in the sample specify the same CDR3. CDR3 coding DNA: TGTGCCAGCAGCCCGGGACTAGGATCCTACGAGCAGTACTTC. It translates to CASSPGLGSYEQYF. The chain has TRBV4-2 and TRBJ2-7; TRBD2 matches 8 bases. This CDR3 is 14 amino acids long. With 4 bases clipped from V and 1 base from J, the junction kept 3 bases outside the gene matches. Per the germline V gene, CDR1 is LGHNA and CDR2 is YNFKEQ.

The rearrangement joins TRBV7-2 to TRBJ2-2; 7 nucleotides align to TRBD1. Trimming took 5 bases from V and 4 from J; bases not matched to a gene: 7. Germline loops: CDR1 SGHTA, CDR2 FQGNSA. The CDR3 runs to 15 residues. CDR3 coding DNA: TGTGCCAGCAGCAGAGACAGGGCGAGCACCGGGGAGCTGTTTTTT. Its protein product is CASSRDRASTGELFF.

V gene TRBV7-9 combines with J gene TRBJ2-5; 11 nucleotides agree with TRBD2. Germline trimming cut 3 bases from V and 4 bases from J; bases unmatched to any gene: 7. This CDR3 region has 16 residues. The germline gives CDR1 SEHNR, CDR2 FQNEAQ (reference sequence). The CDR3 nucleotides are TGTGCCAGCAGCTTGACTAGCGGGATAGGGTTAGAGACCCAGTACTTC. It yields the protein CASSLTSGIGLETQYF.

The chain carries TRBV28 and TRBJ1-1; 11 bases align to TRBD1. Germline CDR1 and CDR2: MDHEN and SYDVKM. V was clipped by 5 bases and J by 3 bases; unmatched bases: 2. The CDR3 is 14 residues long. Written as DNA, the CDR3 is TGTGCCAGCAGTCCGGGACAGGGGGACACTGAAGCTTTCTTT. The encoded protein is CASSPGQGDTEAFF. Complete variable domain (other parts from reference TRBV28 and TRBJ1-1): DVKVTQSSRYLVKRTGEKVFLECVQDMDHENMFWYRQDPGLGLRLIYFSYDVKMKEKGDIPEGYSVSREKKERFSLILESASTNQTSMYLCASSPGQGDTEAFFGQGTRLTVV.

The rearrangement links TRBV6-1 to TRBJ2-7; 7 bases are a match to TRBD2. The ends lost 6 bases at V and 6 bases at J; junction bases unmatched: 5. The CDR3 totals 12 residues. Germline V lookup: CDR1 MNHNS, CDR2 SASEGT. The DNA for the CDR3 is TGTGCCAGCAGCTGGACTAGAGGCGAGCAGTACTTC. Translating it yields CASSWTRGEQYF.

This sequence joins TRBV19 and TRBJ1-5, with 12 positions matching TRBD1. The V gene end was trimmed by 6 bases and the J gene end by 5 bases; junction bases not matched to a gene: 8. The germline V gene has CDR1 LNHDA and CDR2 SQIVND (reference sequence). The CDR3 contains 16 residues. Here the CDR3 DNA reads TGTGCCAGTAGCCCAACCGGGACAGGGGGCCATCAGCCCCAGCATTTT. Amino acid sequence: CASSPTGTGGHQPQHF. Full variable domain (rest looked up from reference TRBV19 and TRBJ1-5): DGGITQSPKYLFRKEGQNVTLSCEQNLNHDAMYWYRQDPGQGLRLIYYSQIVNDFQKGDIAEGYSVSREKKESFPLTVTSAQKNPTAFYLCASSPTGTGGHQPQHFGDGTRLSIL.

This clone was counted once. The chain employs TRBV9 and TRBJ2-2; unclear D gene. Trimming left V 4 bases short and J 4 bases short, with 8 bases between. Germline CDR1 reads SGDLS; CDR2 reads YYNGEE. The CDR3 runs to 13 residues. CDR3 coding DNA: TGTGCCAGCAGCACGAGCGCCACCGGGGAGCTGTTTTTT. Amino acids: CASSTSATGELFF.

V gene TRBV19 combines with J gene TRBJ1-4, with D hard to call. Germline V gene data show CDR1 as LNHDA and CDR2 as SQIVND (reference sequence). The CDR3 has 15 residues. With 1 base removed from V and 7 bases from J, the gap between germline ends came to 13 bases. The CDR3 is CASSIGVSIGEKLFF. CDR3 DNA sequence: TGTGCCAGTAGTATAGGTGTGTCGATCGGTGAAAAACTGTTTTTT.

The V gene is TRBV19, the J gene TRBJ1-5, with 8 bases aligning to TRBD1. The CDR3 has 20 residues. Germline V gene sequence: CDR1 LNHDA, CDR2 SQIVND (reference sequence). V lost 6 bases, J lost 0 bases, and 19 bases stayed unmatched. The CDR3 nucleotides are TGTGCCAGTAGCCAGGATAGAAGGGACAGGTTGTCCCATAGCAATCAGCCCCAGCATTTT. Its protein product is CASSQDRRDRLSHSNQPQHF.

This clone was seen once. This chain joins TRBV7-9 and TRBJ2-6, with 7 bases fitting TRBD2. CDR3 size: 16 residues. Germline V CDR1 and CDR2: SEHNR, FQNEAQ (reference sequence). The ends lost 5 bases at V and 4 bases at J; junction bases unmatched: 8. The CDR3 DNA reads TGTGCCAGCAGCATCCCGCGGGGGTACGGGGCCAACGTCCTGACTTTC. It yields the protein CASSIPRGYGANVLTF.